This TCR beta chain was recorded in a study of immune evolution from preneoplasia to lung adenocarcinoma. The study's findings and limits: KRAS-mutant nodules had the highest T cell clonality.

Germline CDR1 and CDR2: GTSNPN and SVGIG (reference sequence). CDR3 size: 12 residues. Trimming stripped 3 bases from V and 4 bases from J, with 9 bases between. Resections took place in Japan or China from 2014 to 2017. Nucleic acids came from premalignant or tumor cells enriched by macro-dissection. Measured with immunoSEQ multiplex PCR; TCRdb has only the in-frame clones, and not every one. The repertoire holds about 6,300 clones, with over 80% as singletons. For this clone: The antigen remains undetermined.

J is TRBJ1-1 and V is TRBV30; TRBD1 might be the D (5 bases). Sequenced: FFPE lung adenocarcinoma in situ tissue. The clonotype was recovered from a donor at least 70 years old with lung adenocarcinoma. CDR3 nucleotides: TGTGCCTGGAGGGGGCTCTTCACTGAAGCTTTCTTT. It specifies CAWRGLFTEAFF.